The clone carrying this T cell receptor beta chain was observed a single time. Its antigen is still unknown. Per germline, CDR1 SGHRS and CDR2 YFSETQ. The V segment lost 4 bases and the J segment 4 bases; nucleotides outside the gene matches: 10. The CDR3 contains 18 residues. Molecular barcoding with unique molecular identifiers was used for the TCRbeta library. A single record per CDR3 protein comes from TCRdb applying MiXCR to the PCR reads. The sample has about 470,000 distinct CDR3 sequences, roughly 43% seen once. These data come from a study of T-cell reconstitution after alpha-beta-depleted transplantation in children. Whole-study results and caveats: T-cell counts and diversity at one year following transplant were attributed mainly to newly produced T cells. In some patients, recipient T cells and intrathymic progenitors surviving conditioning explained high day-60 diversity. Reports say that about two months after transplant, the alpha-beta T cells came out of several hundred graft clones that had expanded.

The chain couples TRBV5-1 to TRBJ2-1; TRBD2 matches 14 bases. The sequence came from a girl aged 2-10 years with aplastic anemia, due to receive a stem cell transplant. Here the sequenced sample was PBMCs, taken before TCRalphabeta/CD19-depleted stem cell transplant. CDR3 coding DNA: TGCGCCAGCAGCCCTGGGACTAGCGGGAGTCGTTTTTACAATGAGCAGTTCTTC. The encoded protein is CASSPGTSGSRFYNEQFF.